These 6 T cell receptor beta chains share one sample of origin, sequenced in a study of cytomegalovirus exposure and HLA in healthy donors. Sequenced by immunoSEQ multiplex PCR; TCRdb stores in-frame clones only, minus some. The table lists 200,000 or so clones, over 65% of them singletons, with under 7.5% in the top ten. The source material was PBMCs. These receptors originate from a young man in good health and CMV-seropositive.

The chain uses TRBV28 and TRBJ1-6; D remains ambiguous. V was shortened by 0 bases and J by 15 bases, with 6 bases between the two germline ends. Germline values: CDR1 MDHEN, CDR2 SYDVKM. This CDR3 has 11 residues. The chain's CDR3 is CASSLWGSLHF. CDR3 coding DNA: TGTGCCAGCAGTTTATGGGGGAGCCTCCACTTT.

This chain connects TRBV11-2 to TRBJ2-3; perhaps TRBD2 as D (5 bases). The CDR3 covers 15 residues. Looked up from germline, CDR1 is SGHAT and CDR2 is FQNNGV. V dropped 3 bases and J dropped 1 base, with 11 bases sitting between them. In nucleotides, the CDR3 is TGTGCCAGCAGCTTCTCGCGGGTCGGCACAGATACGCAGTATTTT. This translates into CASSFSRVGTDTQYF.

The rearrangement joins TRBV4-2 to TRBJ1-1, with D perhaps TRBD1 (6 bases). Between the trimmed V and J ends, which lost 0 bases and 8 bases, there was a span of 19 bases. The CDR3 totals 16 residues. Germline V CDR1 and CDR2: LGHNA, YNFKEQ. Here the CDR3 DNA reads TGTGCCAGCAGCCAAGAGCCTGCCAGGGGCGGTTTGGAAGCTTTCTTT. Translation gives CASSQEPARGGLEAFF.

The chain has TRBV4-1 and TRBJ2-3, with TRBD1 as a possible D gene (6 bases). Trimming shortened V by 4 bases and J by 6 bases, and 20 bases separated the two germline ends. The V gene's germline CDR1 is MGHRA and CDR2 YSYEKL. The CDR3 has 16 residues. Here the CDR3 DNA reads TGCGCCAGCAGCCCTGGTTGGGGGCGTAAGGTGGATACGCAGTATTTT. Its protein is CASSPGWGRKVDTQYF.

The chain has TRBV6-6 and TRBJ2-3, with 10 bases that match TRBD2. The CDR3 runs to 16 residues. J lost 5 bases, V lost 6 bases, and 11 bases had no gene match. Germline-derived CDR1 and CDR2 are MNHNY and SVGAGI (reference sequence). This CDR3 is CASRNSGRALGDTQYF. In nucleotides, the CDR3 is TGTGCCAGCAGGAACAGCGGGAGGGCCCTCGGAGATACGCAGTATTTT.

The chain joins TRBV5-1 to TRBJ2-5; D perhaps matches TRBD2 (6 bases). V was cut by 5 bases and J by 1 base, with 18 bases left in between. The CDR3 covers 16 residues. Germline-derived CDR1 and CDR2 are SGHRS and YFSETQ. For the CDR3, the DNA is TGCGCCAGCAGGGATAGCGGAGGTAACTTCCAAGAGACCCAGTACTTC. This translates into CASRDSGGNFQETQYF. Together with reference TRBV5-1 and TRBJ2-5, the CDR3 gives the full variable domain: KAGVTQTPRYLIKTRGQQVTLSCSPISGHRSVSWYQQTPGQGLQFLFEYFSETQRNKGNFPGRFSGRQFSNSRSEMNVSTLELGDSALYLCASRDSGGNFQETQYFGPGTRLLVL.